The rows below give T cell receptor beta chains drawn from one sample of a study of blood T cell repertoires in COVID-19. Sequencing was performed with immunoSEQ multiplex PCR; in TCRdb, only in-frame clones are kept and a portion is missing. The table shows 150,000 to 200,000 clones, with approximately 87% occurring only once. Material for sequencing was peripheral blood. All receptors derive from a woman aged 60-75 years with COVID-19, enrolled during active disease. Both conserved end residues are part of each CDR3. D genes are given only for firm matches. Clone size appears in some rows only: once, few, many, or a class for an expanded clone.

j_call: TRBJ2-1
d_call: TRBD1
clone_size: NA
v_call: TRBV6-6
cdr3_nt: TGTGCCAGCAGTTACGCTGGACAGGGTGGTGAGCAGTTCTTC
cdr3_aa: CASSYAGQGGEQFF

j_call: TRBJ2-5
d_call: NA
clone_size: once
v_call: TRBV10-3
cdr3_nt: TGTGCCATCAGTGAGTCTGCGATCCAAGAGACCCAGTACTTC
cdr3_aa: CAISESAIQETQYF

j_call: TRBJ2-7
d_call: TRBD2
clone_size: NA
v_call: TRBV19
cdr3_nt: TGTGCCAGTAGTCAGGGACTAGCGCTTTCCTACGAGCAGTACTTC
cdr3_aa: CASSQGLALSYEQYF

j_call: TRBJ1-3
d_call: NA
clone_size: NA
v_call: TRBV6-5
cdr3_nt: TGTGCCAGCAGTTATGGGCTCGACTCTGGAAACACCATATATTTT
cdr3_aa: CASSYGLDSGNTIYF

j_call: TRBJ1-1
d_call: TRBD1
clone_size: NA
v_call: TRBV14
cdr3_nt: TGTGCCAAACGACGGGACAGCAAATTTAGCACTGAAGCTTTCTTT
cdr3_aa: CAKRRDSKFSTEAFF

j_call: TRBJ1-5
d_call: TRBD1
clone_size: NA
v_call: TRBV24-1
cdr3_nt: TGTGCCACCAGTGACTCCGACAGGGGAGACAATCAGCCCCAGCATTTT
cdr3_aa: CATSDSDRGDNQPQHF

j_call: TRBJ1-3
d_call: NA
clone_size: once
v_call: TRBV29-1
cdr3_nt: TGCAGCGTAGGACAGTCCGGAAACACCATATATTTT
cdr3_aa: CSVGQSGNTIYF

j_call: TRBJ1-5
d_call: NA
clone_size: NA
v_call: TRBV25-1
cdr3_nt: TGTGCCAGCAGTGAAGAATCGTTCAGCGACGATCAGCCCCAGCATTTT
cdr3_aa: CASSEESFSDDQPQHF

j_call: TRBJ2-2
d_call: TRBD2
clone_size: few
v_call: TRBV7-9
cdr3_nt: TGTGCCAGCAGGCGGCTAGCGGGAGATATTACCGGGGAGCTGTTTTTT
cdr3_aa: CASRRLAGDITGELFF

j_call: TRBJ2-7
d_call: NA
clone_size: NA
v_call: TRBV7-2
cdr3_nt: TGTGCCAGCAGCCCGGAGAGGGGACACTCCAGCTCCTACGAGCAGTACTTC
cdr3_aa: CASSPERGHSSSYEQYF

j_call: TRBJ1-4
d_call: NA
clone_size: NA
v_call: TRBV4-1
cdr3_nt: TGCGCCAGCAGCCTACCACTGATTAATGAAAAACTGTTTTTT
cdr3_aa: CASSLPLINEKLFF

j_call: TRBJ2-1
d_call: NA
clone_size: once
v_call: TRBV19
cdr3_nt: TGTGCCAGTAGTCCCCGCGGGGCGGCCACCTACAATGAGCAGTTCTTC
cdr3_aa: CASSPRGAATYNEQFF

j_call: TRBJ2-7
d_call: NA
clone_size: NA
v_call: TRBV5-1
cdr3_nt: TGCGCCAGCAGCTTGAGCCTTCCCGGGGTGCAGTACTTC
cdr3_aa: CASSLSLPGVQYF

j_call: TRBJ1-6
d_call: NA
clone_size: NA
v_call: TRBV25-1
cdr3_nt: TGTGCCAGCAGTGAACATAGGGGGTCTAATTCACCCCTCCACTTT
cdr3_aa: CASSEHRGSNSPLHF

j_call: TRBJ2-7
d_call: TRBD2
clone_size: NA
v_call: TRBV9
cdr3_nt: TGTGCCAGCAGCGTAGTGGCGGGAGGGTACGAGCAGTACTTC
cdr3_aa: CASSVVAGGYEQYF

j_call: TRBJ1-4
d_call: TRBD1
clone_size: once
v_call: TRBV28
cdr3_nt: TGTGCCAGTACTGGACAGGGGGCTAATGAAAAACTGTTTTTT
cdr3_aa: CASTGQGANEKLFF

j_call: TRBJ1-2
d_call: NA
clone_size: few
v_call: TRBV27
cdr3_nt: TGTGCCAGCAGTTCACTCAGGGGCGGCTACACCTTC
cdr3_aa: CASSSLRGGYTF

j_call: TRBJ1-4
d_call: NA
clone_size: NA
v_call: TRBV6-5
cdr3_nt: TGTGCCAGCAGTTACTCCAGGACAACTGAAAAACTGTTTTTT
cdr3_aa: CASSYSRTTEKLFF

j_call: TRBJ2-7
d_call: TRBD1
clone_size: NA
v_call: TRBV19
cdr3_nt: TGTGCCAGTAGGAGTACGGACAGGGGTAACGAGCAGTACTTC
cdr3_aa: CASRSTDRGNEQYF

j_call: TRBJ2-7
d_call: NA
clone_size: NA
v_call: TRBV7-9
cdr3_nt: TGTGCCAGCAGCTTAACCCCGGTTTACGAGCAGTACTTC
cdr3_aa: CASSLTPVYEQYF

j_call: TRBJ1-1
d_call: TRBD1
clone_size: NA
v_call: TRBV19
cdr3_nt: TGTGCCAGTAGCCGTACAGGGGGCGCGGGGAGAGCTTTCTTT
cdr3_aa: CASSRTGGAGRAFF

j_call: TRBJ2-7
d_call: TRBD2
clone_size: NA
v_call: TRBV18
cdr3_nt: TGTGCCAGCTCACCACCGTCTAGCGGGAGAACCTACGAGCAGTACTTC
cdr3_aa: CASSPPSSGRTYEQYF

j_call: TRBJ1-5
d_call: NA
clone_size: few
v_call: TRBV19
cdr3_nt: TGTGCCAGTACCCCGGGTAAAAGCAATCAGCCCCAGCATTTT
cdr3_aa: CASTPGKSNQPQHF

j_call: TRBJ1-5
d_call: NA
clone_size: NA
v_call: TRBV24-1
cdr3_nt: TGTGCCACCAGTGATTTGGCCGAGGCGGGTCAGCCCCAGCATTTT
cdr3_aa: CATSDLAEAGQPQHF

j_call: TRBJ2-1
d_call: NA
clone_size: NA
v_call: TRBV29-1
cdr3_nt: TGCAGCGTTGTTGGCAGAGGAGGCCACAATGAGCAGTTCTTC
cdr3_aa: CSVVGRGGHNEQFF

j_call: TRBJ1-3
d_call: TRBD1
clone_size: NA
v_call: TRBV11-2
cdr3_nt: TGTGCCAGCAGCCGACAGGGGGCGAGGGGAAACATCATATATTTT
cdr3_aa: CASSRQGARGNIIYF

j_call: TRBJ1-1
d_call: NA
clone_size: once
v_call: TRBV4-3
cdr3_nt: TGCGCCAGCAGCCAGGCGGGGGGCTACGCTGCTGAAGCTTTCTTT
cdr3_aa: CASSQAGGYAAEAFF

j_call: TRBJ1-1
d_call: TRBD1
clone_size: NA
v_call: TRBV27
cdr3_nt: TGTGCCAGCAGTCCTGACAGGGGGGTCGAGACTGAAGCTTTCTTT
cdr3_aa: CASSPDRGVETEAFF

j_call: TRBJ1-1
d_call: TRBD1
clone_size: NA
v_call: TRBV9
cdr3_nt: TGTGCCAGCAGTGGGGACAGGGGGTACACTGAAGCTTTCTTT
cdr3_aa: CASSGDRGYTEAFF

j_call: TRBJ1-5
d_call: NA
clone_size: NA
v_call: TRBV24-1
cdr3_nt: TGTGCCACCCCCTCAACAGGATGTCGCAATCAGCCCCAGCATTTT
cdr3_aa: CATPSTGCRNQPQHF

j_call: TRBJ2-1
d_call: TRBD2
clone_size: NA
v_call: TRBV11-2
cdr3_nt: TGTGCCAGCAGCTGGGGGAGCGGGAGAGATACCTACAATGAGCAGTTCTTC
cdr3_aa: CASSWGSGRDTYNEQFF

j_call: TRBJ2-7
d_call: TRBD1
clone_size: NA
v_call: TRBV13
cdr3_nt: TGTGCCAGCAGCCTGACAGGGCTAAGCCTCTCCTACGAGCAGTACTTC
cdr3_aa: CASSLTGLSLSYEQYF

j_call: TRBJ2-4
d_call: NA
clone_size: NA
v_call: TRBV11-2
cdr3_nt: TGTGCCAGCAGCGGGAGCAGCAAAAACATTCAGTACTTC
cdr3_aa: CASSGSSKNIQYF

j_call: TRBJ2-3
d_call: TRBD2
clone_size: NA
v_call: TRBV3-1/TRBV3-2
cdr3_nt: TGTGCCAGCAGCCTCATAAAGCGGGGGGGAGATACGCAGTATTTT
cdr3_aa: CASSLIKRGGDTQYF

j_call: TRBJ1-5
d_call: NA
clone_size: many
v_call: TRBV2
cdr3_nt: TGTGCCAGCAGTAGCACCAGGGATCAGCCCCAGCATTTT
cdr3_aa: CASSSTRDQPQHF

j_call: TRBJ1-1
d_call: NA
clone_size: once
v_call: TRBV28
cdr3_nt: TGTGCCAGCAGCTACAGGGACACTGAAGCTTTCTTT
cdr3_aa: CASSYRDTEAFF

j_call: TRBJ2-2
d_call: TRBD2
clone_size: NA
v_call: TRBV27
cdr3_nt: TGTGCCGGAAGACTAGCGGGAGGTATATACACCGGGGAGCTGTTTTTT
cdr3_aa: CAGRLAGGIYTGELFF

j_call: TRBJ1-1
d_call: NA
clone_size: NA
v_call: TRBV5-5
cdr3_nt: TGTGCCAGCAGCAGTGGACACACGAACACTGAAGCTTTCTTT
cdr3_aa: CASSSGHTNTEAFF

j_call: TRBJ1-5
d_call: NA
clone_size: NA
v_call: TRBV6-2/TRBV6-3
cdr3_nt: TGTGCCAGCAGTTACAGCACCAGCAGGGCGGGGGAGCCCCAGCATTTT
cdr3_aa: CASSYSTSRAGEPQHF

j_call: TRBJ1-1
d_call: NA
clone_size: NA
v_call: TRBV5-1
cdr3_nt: TGCGCCAGCAGCTTGCCATCATTCATGAACACTGAAGCTTTCTTT
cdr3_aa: CASSLPSFMNTEAFF

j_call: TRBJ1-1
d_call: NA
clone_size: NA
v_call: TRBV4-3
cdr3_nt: TGCGCCAGCAGAACGGGAACGAACACTGAAGCTTTCTTT
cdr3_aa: CASRTGTNTEAFF

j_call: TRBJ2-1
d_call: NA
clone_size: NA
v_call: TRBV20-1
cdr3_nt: TGCAGTGCTACCGAGACCGACAAGCAGTTCTTC
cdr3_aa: CSATETDKQFF

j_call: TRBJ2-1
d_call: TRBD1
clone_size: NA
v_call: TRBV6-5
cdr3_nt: TGTGCCAGCAGTTACTTAGGACAGGGGGCAAGGAATGAGCAGTTCTTC
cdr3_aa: CASSYLGQGARNEQFF

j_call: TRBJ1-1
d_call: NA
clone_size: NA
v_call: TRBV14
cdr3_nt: TGTGCCAGCAGCCAAGTTGACAGGCCTGAAGCTTTCTTT
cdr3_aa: CASSQVDRPEAFF

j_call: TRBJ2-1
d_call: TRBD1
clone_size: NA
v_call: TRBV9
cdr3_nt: TGTGCCAGCACCGGGACAGGAGGGTCCCTACTCAATGAGCAGTTCTTC
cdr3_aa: CASTGTGGSLLNEQFF

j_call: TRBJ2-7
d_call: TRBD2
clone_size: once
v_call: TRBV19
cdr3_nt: TGTGCCAGTAGTATCGAGACTAGCGCTTCTTGGAACGAGCAGTACTTC
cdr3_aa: CASSIETSASWNEQYF

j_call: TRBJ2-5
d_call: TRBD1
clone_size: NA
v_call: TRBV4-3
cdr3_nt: TGCGCCAGCAGACGAAACGGACAGGCCCAAGAGACCCAGTACTTC
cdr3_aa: CASRRNGQAQETQYF

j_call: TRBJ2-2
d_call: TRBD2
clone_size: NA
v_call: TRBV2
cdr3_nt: TGTGCCAGCAGTCACGGGGGTAGCGGGAGTCAAGGCACCGGGGAGCTGTTTTTT
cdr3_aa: CASSHGGSGSQGTGELFF

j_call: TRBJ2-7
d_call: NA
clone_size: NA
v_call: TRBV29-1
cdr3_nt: TGCAGCGTGGTAGGGGGATCAGGTTCCGAGCAGTACTTC
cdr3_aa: CSVVGGSGSEQYF

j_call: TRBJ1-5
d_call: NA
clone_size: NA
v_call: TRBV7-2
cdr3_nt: TGTGCCAGCAGCTTAGCGGTGGGGCCAGGTCAGCCCCAGCATTTT
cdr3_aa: CASSLAVGPGQPQHF

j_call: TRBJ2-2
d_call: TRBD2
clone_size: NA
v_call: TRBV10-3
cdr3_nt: TGTGCCATCACAAGACTAGCGGGAGGGCCGGGCACCGGGGAGCTGTTTTTT
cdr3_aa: CAITRLAGGPGTGELFF

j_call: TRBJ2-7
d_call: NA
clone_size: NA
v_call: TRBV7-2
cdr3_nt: TGTGCCAGCAGCTCTCCTCAACTCCACGAGCAGTACTTC
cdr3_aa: CASSSPQLHEQYF

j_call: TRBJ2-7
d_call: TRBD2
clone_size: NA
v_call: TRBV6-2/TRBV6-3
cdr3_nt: TGTGCCAGCAGTTACTCGCGGGGGACCTACGAGCAGTACTTC
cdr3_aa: CASSYSRGTYEQYF